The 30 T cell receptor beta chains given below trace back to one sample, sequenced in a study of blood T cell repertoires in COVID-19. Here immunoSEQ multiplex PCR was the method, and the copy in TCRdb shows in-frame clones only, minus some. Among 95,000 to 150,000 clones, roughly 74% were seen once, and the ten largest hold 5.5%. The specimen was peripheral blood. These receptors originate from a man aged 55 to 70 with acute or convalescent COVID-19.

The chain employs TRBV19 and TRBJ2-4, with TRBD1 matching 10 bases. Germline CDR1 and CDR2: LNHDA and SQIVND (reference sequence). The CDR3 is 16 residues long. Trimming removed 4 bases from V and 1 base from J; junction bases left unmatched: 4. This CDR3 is CASSTGTGEAKNIQYF. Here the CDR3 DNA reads TGTGCCAGTAGTACCGGGACAGGGGAGGCCAAAAACATTCAGTACTTC. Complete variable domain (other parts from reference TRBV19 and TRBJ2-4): DGGITQSPKYLFRKEGQNVTLSCEQNLNHDAMYWYRQDPGQGLRLIYYSQIVNDFQKGDIAEGYSVSREKKESFPLTVTSAQKNPTAFYLCASSTGTGEAKNIQYFGAGTRLSVL.

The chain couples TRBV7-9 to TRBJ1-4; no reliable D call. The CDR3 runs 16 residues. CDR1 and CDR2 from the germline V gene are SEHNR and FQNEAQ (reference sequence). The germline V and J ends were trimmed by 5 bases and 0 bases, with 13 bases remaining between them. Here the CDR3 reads CASSPMQAATNEKLFF. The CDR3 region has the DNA TGTGCCAGCAGCCCGATGCAGGCCGCAACTAATGAAAAACTGTTTTTT.

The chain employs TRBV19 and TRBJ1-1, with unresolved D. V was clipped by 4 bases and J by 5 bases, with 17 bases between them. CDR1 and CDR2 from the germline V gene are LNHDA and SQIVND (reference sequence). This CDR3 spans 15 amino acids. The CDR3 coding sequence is TGTGCCAGTAGTACCGAAGGCGGCCGGTGGACTGAAGCTTTCTTT. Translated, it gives CASSTEGGRWTEAFF.

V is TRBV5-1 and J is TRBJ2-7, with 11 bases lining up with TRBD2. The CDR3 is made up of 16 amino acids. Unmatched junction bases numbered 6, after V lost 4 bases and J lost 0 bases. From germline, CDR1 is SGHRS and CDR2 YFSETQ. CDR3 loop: CASSMLAGGASYEQYF. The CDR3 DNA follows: TGCGCCAGCAGCATGCTAGCGGGAGGAGCCTCCTACGAGCAGTACTTC.

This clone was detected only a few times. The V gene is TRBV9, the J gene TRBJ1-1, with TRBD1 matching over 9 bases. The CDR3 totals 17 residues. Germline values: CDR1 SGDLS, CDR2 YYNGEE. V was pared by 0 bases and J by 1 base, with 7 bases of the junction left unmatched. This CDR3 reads CASSVGAGTGRNTEAFF. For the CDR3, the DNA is TGTGCCAGCAGCGTAGGGGCCGGGACAGGGAGGAACACTGAAGCTTTCTTT.

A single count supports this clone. CDR3 bases: TGTGCCAGCAGCTCCTTACGGGACAGGGGTTTAGGTAACACTGAAGCTTTCTTT. It encodes CASSSLRDRGLGNTEAFF. J is TRBJ1-1 and V is TRBV5-6; 10 bases align to TRBD1. Losses at the gene ends were 3 bases for V and 2 bases for J; bases not matched to a gene: 13. CDR1 SGHDT and CDR2 YYEEEE come from the germline V gene. CDR3 length: 18 amino acids.

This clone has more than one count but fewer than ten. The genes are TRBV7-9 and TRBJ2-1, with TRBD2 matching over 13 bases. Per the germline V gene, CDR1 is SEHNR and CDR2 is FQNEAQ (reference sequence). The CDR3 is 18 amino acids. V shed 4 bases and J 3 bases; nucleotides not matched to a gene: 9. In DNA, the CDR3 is TGTGCCAGCAGCTCTCCACTAGCGGGAGGGTCCAGCTACAATGAGCAGTTCTTC. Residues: CASSSPLAGGSSYNEQFF.

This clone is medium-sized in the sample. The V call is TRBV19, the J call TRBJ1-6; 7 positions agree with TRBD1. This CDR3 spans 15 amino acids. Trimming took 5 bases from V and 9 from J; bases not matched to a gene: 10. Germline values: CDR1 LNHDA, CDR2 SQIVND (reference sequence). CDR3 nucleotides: TGTGCCAGTAGTGCCTCAGGGGGAAGGGGTTCACCCCTCCACTTT. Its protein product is CASSASGGRGSPLHF.

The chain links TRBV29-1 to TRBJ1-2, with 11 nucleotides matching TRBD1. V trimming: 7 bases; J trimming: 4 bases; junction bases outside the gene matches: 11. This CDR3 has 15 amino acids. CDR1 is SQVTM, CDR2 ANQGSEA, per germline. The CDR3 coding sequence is TGCAGCGCGAGGCTCGGACAGGGGGCGGGCTATGGCTACACCTTC. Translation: CSARLGQGAGYGYTF.

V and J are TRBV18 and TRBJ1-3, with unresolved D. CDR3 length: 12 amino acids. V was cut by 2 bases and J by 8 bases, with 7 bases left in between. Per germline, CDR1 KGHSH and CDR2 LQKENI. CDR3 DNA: TGTGCCAGCTCACCAGACCGGGACACCATATATTTT. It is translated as CASSPDRDTIYF.

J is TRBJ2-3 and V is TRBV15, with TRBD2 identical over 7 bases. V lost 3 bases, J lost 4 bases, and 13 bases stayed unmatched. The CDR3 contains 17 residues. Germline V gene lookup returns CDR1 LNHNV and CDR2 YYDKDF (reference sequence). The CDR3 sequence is CATSRSLGGAGADTQYF. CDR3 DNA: TGTGCCACCAGCAGGTCGTTGGGGGGTGCGGGAGCAGATACGCAGTATTTT.

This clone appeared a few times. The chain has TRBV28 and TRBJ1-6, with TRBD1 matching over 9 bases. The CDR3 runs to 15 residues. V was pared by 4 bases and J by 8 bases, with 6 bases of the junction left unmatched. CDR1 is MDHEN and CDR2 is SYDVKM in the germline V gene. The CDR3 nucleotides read TGTGCCAGCAGTTCGGGACAGGGAATTGATTCACCCCTCCACTTT. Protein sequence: CASSSGQGIDSPLHF.

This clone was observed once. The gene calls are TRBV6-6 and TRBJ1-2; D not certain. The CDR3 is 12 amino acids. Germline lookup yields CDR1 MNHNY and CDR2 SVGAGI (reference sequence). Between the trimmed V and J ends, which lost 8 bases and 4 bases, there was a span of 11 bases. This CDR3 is CASFGHSYGYTF. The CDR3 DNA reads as TGTGCCAGCTTTGGTCATAGCTATGGCTACACCTTC.

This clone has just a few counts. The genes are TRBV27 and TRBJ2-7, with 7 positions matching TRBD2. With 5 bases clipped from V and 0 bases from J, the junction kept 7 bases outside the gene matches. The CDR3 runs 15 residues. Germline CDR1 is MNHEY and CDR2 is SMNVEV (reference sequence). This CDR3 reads CASSPPASGSYEQYF. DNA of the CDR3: TGTGCCAGCAGTCCCCCCGCTAGCGGCTCCTACGAGCAGTACTTC.

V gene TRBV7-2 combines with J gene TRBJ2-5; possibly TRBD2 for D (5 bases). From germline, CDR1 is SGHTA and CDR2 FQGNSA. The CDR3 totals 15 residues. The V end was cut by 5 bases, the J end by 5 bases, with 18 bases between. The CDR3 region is CASSPRGSARETQYF. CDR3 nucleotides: TGTGCCAGCAGCCCCCGCGGGTCGGCGCGGGAGACCCAGTACTTC.

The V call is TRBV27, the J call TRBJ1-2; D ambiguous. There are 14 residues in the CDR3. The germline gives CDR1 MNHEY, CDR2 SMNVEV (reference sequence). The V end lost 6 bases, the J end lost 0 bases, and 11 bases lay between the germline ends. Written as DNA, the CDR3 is TGTGCCAGCAGAACGAGGAGTTCTAACTATGGCTACACCTTC. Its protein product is CASRTRSSNYGYTF.

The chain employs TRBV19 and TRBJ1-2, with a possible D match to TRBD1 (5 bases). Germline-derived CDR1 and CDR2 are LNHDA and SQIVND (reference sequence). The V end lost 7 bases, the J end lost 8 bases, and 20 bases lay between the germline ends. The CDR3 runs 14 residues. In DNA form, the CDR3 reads TGTGCCAGTACAGGGACTACAATTTTTGGCGGCTACACCTTC. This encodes CASTGTTIFGGYTF.

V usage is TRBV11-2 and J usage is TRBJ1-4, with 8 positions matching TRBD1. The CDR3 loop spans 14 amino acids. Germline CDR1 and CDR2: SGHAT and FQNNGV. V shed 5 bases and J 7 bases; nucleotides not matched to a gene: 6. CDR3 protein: CASSETGVSEKLFF. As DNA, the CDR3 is TGTGCCAGCAGCGAGACAGGGGTTAGTGAAAAACTGTTTTTT.

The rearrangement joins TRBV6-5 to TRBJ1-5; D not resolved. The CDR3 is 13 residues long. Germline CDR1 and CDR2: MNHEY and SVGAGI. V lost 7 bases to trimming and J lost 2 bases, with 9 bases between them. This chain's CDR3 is CASIERGNQPQHF. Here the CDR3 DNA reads TGTGCCAGCATAGAACGCGGCAATCAGCCCCAGCATTTT.

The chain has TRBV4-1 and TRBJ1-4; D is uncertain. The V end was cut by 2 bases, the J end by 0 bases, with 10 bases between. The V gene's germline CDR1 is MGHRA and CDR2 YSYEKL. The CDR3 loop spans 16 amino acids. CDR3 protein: CASSQTYGATNEKLFF. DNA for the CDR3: TGCGCCAGCAGCCAAACTTACGGAGCAACTAATGAAAAACTGTTTTTT.

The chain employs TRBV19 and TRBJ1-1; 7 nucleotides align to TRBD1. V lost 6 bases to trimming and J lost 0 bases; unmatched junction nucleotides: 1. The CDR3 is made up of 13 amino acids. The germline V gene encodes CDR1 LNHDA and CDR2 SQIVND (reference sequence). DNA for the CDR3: TGTGCCAGTAGGACAGGGATGAACACTGAAGCTTTCTTT. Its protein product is CASRTGMNTEAFF.

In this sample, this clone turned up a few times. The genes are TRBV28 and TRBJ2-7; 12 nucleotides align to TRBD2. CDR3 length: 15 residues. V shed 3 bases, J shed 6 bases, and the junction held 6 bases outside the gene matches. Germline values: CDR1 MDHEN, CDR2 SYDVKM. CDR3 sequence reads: CASSFLAGGPSEQYF. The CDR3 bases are TGTGCCAGCAGTTTCCTAGCGGGAGGGCCCTCCGAGCAGTACTTC.

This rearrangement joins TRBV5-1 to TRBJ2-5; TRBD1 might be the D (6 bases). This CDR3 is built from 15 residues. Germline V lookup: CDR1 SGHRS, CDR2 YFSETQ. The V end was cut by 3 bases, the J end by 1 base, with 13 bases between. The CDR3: CASSSLTGLQETQYF. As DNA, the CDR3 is TGCGCCAGCAGCTCCTTGACAGGCCTCCAAGAGACCCAGTACTTC.

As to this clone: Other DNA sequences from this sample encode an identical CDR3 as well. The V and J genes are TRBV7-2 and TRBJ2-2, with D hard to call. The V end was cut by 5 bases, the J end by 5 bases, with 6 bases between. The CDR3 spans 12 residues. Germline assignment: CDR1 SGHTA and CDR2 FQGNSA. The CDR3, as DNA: TGTGCCAGCAGCCCTAGGACCGGGGAGCTGTTTTTT. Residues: CASSPRTGELFF.

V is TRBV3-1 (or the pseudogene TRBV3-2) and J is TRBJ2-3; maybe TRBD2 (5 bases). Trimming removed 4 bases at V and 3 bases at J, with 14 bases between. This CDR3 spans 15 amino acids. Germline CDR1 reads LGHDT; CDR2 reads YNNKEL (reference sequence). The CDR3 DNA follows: TGTGCCAGCAGCCCCCCCAGGACTCTTACAGATACGCAGTATTTT. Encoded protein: CASSPPRTLTDTQYF.

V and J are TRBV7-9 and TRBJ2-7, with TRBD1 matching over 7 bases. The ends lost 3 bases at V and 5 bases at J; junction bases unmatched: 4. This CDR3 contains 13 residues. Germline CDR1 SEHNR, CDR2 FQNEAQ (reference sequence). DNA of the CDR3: TGTGCCAGCAGCTTGGACAGGTACAACGAGCAGTACTTC. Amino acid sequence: CASSLDRYNEQYF.

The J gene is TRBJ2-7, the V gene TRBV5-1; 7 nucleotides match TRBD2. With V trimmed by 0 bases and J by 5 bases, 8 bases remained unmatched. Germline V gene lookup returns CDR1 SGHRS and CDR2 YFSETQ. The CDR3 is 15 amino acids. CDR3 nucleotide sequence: TGCGCCAGCAGCTTGGAGGGAGGGAGGCCCCACGAGCAGTACTTC. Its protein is CASSLEGGRPHEQYF.

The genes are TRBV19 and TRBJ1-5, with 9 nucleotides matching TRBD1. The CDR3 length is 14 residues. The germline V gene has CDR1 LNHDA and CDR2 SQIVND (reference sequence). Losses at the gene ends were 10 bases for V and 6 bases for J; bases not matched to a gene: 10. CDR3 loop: CATKDRGWVQPQHF. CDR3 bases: TGTGCCACCAAGGACAGGGGATGGGTTCAGCCCCAGCATTTT.

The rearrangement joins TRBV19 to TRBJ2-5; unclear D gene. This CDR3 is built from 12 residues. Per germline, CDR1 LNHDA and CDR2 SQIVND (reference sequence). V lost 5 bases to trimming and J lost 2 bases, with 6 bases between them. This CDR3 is CASSFLQETQYF. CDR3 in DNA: TGTGCCAGTAGTTTCTTACAAGAGACCCAGTACTTC.

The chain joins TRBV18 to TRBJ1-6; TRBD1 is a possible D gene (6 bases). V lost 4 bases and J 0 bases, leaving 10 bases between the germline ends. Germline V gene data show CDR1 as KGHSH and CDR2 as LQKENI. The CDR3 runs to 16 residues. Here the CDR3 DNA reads TGTGCCAGCTCACTACAGGGCAGCTCCTATAATTCACCCCTCCACTTT. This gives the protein CASSLQGSSYNSPLHF. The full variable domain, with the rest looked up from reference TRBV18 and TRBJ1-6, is NAGVMQNPRHLVRRRGQEARLRCSPMKGHSHVYWYRQLPEEGLKFMVYLQKENIIDESGMPKERFSAEFPKEGPSILRIQQVVRGDSAAYFCASSLQGSSYNSPLHFGNGTRLTVT.